This TCR beta chain was recorded in a study of yellow fever vaccine responses in identical twins. Notes on the study in general: Vaccine-induced T cell responses in twins were reportedly observed to appear partly convergent, partly personalized.

The V end lost 2 bases, the J end lost 8 bases, and 13 bases lay between the germline ends. Germline V lookup: CDR1 KGHSH, CDR2 LQKENI. This CDR3 region has 14 residues. From the RT-PCR reads, TCRdb called clonotypes with MiXCR, one entry per CDR3 protein. The table shows roughly 17,000 distinct CDR3 sequences, with approximately 79% occurring only once. This clonotype has only one observation. Its specificity is not known. The TCR comes from a woman under 30 who received the yellow fever vaccine. Sample: T cells from blood (PBMCs), unsorted or a sorted subset (not recorded which), taken before or after yellow fever vaccination (not recorded which). J is TRBJ2-4 and V is TRBV18; D is perhaps TRBD2 (5 bases). CDR3: CASSPTRGSDIQYF. The CDR3 DNA reads as TGTGCCAGCTCACCAACGCGCGGGTCCGACATTCAGTACTTC.